These T cell receptor beta chains were read from a single sample in a study of blood T cell repertoires in COVID-19. This table comes from immunoSEQ multiplex PCR, and its TCRdb copy is limited to in-frame clones, with some not included. The sample contains 200,000 to 250,000 clones, around 83% of which appear only once. The sample consisted of PBMCs or T cells enriched from blood (not recorded which). These receptors originate from a woman aged 40 to 50 who had recovered from COVID-19. CDR3s include the opening cysteine and the closing phenylalanine or tryptophan. D genes are given only for firm matches. Where a row states a size, it is once, few, many or the class of an expanded clone; other rows omit it.

J | D | size | V | DNA | CDR3
TRBJ1-1 | . | once | TRBV21-1 | TGTGCCAGCAGCAAAGGGAGGGCTGAAGCTTTCTTT | CASSKGRAEAFF
TRBJ2-3 | . | . | TRBV7-2 | TGTGCCAGCAGCCCCCGTGGAGTTGGTTCAGATACGCAGTATTTT | CASSPRGVGSDTQYF
TRBJ1-1 | . | . | TRBV2 | TGTGCCAGCAGTGAGTTCCCTGTTGGAGCGGAAGCTTTCTTT | CASSEFPVGAEAFF
TRBJ2-2 | . | . | TRBV18 | TGTGCCAGCTCACCGGAGGGGTCCGGGGAGCTGTTTTTT | CASSPEGSGELFF
TRBJ2-6 | . | . | TRBV24-1 | TGTGCCACCAGTGATGGCCGGGACTCCACCAACGTCCTGACTTTC | CATSDGRDSTNVLTF
TRBJ2-1 | . | . | TRBV4-1 | TGCGCCAGCAGCCAGCCAGCTAGGAGGTCCTACAATGAGCAGTTCTTC | CASSQPARRSYNEQFF
TRBJ2-1 | TRBD2 | . | TRBV2 | TGTGCCAGCAGTTCGGGACTAGCGGTATACAATGAGCAGTTCTTC | CASSSGLAVYNEQFF
TRBJ2-5 | TRBD1 | few | TRBV2 | TGTGCCAGCAGTGAATCGAGAGGGGGCGGCGAGACCCAGTACTTC | CASSESRGGGETQYF
TRBJ1-2 | TRBD1 | . | TRBV10-3 | TGTGCCATCAGTACGACCGGGACAGGGTCCTATGGCTACACCTTC | CAISTTGTGSYGYTF
TRBJ2-5 | . | . | TRBV11-3 | TGTGCCAGCAGCTTAGGTCTACAGTACAGCATCTTAGAGACCCAGTACTTC | CASSLGLQYSILETQYF
TRBJ1-6 | . | . | TRBV4-1 | TGCGCCAGCAGCCAAGATGAACAGGGTTTACTCTATAATTCACCCCTCCACTTT | CASSQDEQGLLYNSPLHF
TRBJ1-2 | . | . | TRBV10-3 | TGTGCCATCACGGCAGGGGACCCTTGGGAGGGCTACACCTTC | CAITAGDPWEGYTF
TRBJ2-1 | . | . | TRBV29-1 | TGCAGCGCGAAGAAACCAGTGAATGAGCAGTTCTTC | CSAKKPVNEQFF
TRBJ1-2 | TRBD1 | . | TRBV27 | TGTGCCAGCAGTTTCGGGTACAGGGGGAACTATGGCTACACCTTC | CASSFGYRGNYGYTF
TRBJ1-1 | TRBD1 | . | TRBV7-9 | TGTGCCAGCAGCCCGAACTACAGGGGGGTGAACACTGAAGCTTTCTTT | CASSPNYRGVNTEAFF
TRBJ2-1 | . | . | TRBV12-3/TRBV12-4 | TGTGCCAGCAGTGACGGGAGATACAATGAGCAGTTCTTC | CASSDGRYNEQFF
TRBJ1-5 | . | . | TRBV30 | TGTGCCTGGAGTGTAGCTCTAGATCAGCCCCAGCATTTT | CAWSVALDQPQHF
TRBJ1-4 | . | . | TRBV18 | TGTGCCAGCTCACTACGGACAGCAGTTGCAACTAATGAAAAACTGTTTTTT | CASSLRTAVATNEKLFF
TRBJ2-2 | TRBD2 | few | TRBV4-3 | TGCGCCAGCAGCCAAGTTCTAGCGGGAGAGGTTACCGGGGAGCTGTTTTTT | CASSQVLAGEVTGELFF
TRBJ2-6 | . | . | TRBV18 | TGTGCCAGCTCGCTAAGCTCTGGGGCCAACGTCCTGACTTTC | CASSLSSGANVLTF
TRBJ1-3 | . | once | TRBV5-1 | TGCGCCAGCAGCTTCGGGCCTGCGGGGACTGGAAACACCATATATTTT | CASSFGPAGTGNTIYF
TRBJ2-1 | TRBD2 | once | TRBV5-1 | TGCGCCAGCAGCCACGCTAGCGGGATACCCGACAATGAGCAGTTCTTC | CASSHASGIPDNEQFF
TRBJ2-3 | TRBD1 | . | TRBV7-9 | TGTGCCAGCAGCCCAGACCTACAGGGGGCCGGGACAGATACGCAGTATTTT | CASSPDLQGAGTDTQYF
TRBJ1-2 | . | . | TRBV7-9 | TGTGCCAGCACCGCCGGATGGCCTACAGGGAATGGCTACACCTTC | CASTAGWPTGNGYTF
TRBJ2-1 | TRBD2 | . | TRBV11-3 | TGTGCCAGCAGCTTCTCCTTGGGACTAGCGGGAGGCGACAATGAGCAGTTCTTC | CASSFSLGLAGGDNEQFF
TRBJ1-5 | . | . | TRBV6-2/TRBV6-3 | TGTGCCAGCAGCCCGAGGGGAGGGGGGCCAAATCAGCCCCAGCATTTT | CASSPRGGGPNQPQHF
TRBJ2-3 | . | once | TRBV11-2 | TGTGCCAGCAGCTTAGGAAGAGGGAGACTCACAGATACGCAGTATTTT | CASSLGRGRLTDTQYF
TRBJ2-3 | TRBD2 | . | TRBV3-1/TRBV3-2 | TGTGCCAGCAGCCTTAAGAGCGGGATCGGTACGCAGTATTTT | CASSLKSGIGTQYF
TRBJ2-3 | TRBD1 | . | TRBV29-1 | TGCAGCGTCACGGGACAGGGGGGTTCAGATACGCAGTATTTT | CSVTGQGGSDTQYF
TRBJ1-1 | . | . | TRBV25-1 | TGTGCCAGCAGTCGCAGGGTAAACACTGAAGCTTTCTTT | CASSRRVNTEAFF
TRBJ2-1 | TRBD1 | . | TRBV27 | TGTGCCAGCAGTCCCTCAAGTCAGAGGGGGCTGCGGTTCTTC | CASSPSSQRGLRFF
TRBJ1-3 | . | . | TRBV19 | TGTGCCAGTAGTATAGGTCTCTCTGGAAACACCATATATTTT | CASSIGLSGNTIYF
TRBJ2-2 | TRBD2 | . | TRBV28 | TGTGCCAGCAGTCGATTTAGCGGGCTCACCGGGGAGCTGTTTTTT | CASSRFSGLTGELFF
TRBJ1-1 | TRBD1 | . | TRBV23-1 | TGCGCCAGCAGTCAAGGACAGGGAAAAACTGAAGCTTTCTTT | CASSQGQGKTEAFF
TRBJ2-5 | TRBD1 | . | TRBV19 | TGTGCCAGTAGTTGGGACAGCGGCCAAGAGACCCAGTACTTC | CASSWDSGQETQYF
TRBJ1-2 | . | . | TRBV19 | TGTGCCAGTAGCACACAGGCGACTAACTATGGCTACACCTTC | CASSTQATNYGYTF
TRBJ2-1 | TRBD2 | . | TRBV10-2 | TGCGCCAGCAGTCAGCGGGAGACCTACAATGAGCAGTTCTTC | CASSQRETYNEQFF
TRBJ2-2 | . | . | TRBV30 | TGTGCCTGGAGTCCAGGGGGGCCCGGGGAGCTGTTTTTT | CAWSPGGPGELFF
TRBJ1-1 | TRBD1 | few | TRBV19 | TGTGCCAGTAACCTAGGGGGCAGTTTGAACACTGAAGCTTTCTTT | CASNLGGSLNTEAFF
TRBJ2-7 | . | . | TRBV2 | TGTGCCAGCAGTAAGGGCGGGGATCCCTACGAGCAGTACTTC | CASSKGGDPYEQYF
TRBJ1-4 | TRBD1 | . | TRBV13 | TGTGCCAGCAGCCCCGGGACAGTAGAAAAACTGTTTTTT | CASSPGTVEKLFF
TRBJ2-4 | TRBD2 | . | TRBV19 | TGTGCCAGTAGTTTCGGACTAGCGGGAGACTTAAGGGCCAAAAACATTCAGTACTTC | CASSFGLAGDLRAKNIQYF
TRBJ2-3 | TRBD2 | . | TRBV9 | TGTGCCAGCAGCGGCGGGACTAGCGGGAGTTTCACAGATACGCAGTATTTT | CASSGGTSGSFTDTQYF
TRBJ1-1 | . | once | TRBV10-3 | TGTGCCATTAGTGGGGGGGGTGTAAGGACTGAAGCTTTCTTT | CAISGGGVRTEAFF
TRBJ2-2 | TRBD2 | . | TRBV4-1 | TGCGCCAGCAGCCATCTTATAAAGCGGGAGAGGTACACCGGGGAGCTGTTTTTT | CASSHLIKRERYTGELFF
TRBJ2-1 | TRBD2 | once | TRBV2 | TGTGCCAGCAGGGGGACTAGCGGCCTCTCCTACAATGAGCAGTTCTTC | CASRGTSGLSYNEQFF
TRBJ1-1 | . | . | TRBV7-9 | TGTGCCACCCGAGAAGTTGAGACTGAAGCTTTCTTT | CATREVETEAFF
TRBJ2-3 | . | . | TRBV18 | TGTGCCAGCTCACCACCGTCTACAGATACGCAGTATTTT | CASSPPSTDTQYF
TRBJ2-2 | TRBD1 | . | TRBV10-2 | TGCGCCAGCAGGGACAGGGGCACCGGGGAGCTGTTTTTT | CASRDRGTGELFF
TRBJ1-1 | . | . | TRBV30 | TGTGCCTGGAGTGCCACAAACACTGAAGCTTTCTTT | CAWSATNTEAFF